Described below is a single TCR beta chain sequence and its context. Its matching antigen is unknown. This table comes from immunoSEQ multiplex PCR, and its TCRdb copy is limited to in-frame clones, with some not included. The sample has roughly 86,000 clones, about 85% seen once. This entry belongs to a study of identifying expanded T cells in peripheral blood. Study findings and constraints: Variance in clone template counts between approximately 2-week samples significantly increased with total template count across all healthy donors.

CDR1 is LNHDA and CDR2 is SQIVND in the germline V gene (reference sequence). The CDR3 spans 15 residues. V dropped 5 bases and J dropped 12 bases, with 20 bases sitting between them. No infections or other immune events were documented during collection. The source material was blood. The receptor comes from a person aged 18 to 75 in good health. This rearrangement joins TRBV19 to TRBJ1-6, with a weak D call TRBD1 (5 bases). CDR3 sequence reads: CASSVTTAPGRPLHF. CDR3 bases: TGTGCCAGTAGTGTCACGACAGCCCCTGGGAGACCCCTCCACTTT. Full variable domain (outside the CDR3, taken from reference TRBV19 and TRBJ1-6): DGGITQSPKYLFRKEGQNVTLSCEQNLNHDAMYWYRQDPGQGLRLIYYSQIVNDFQKGDIAEGYSVSREKKESFPLTVTSAQKNPTAFYLCASSVTTAPGRPLHFGNGTRLTVT.